This T cell receptor (beta chain) appears in the sequencing data of a study of monozygotic twins with inflammatory bowel disease. No sorting of T cells preceded isolation of total RNA from whole blood. Each UMI harboured a 6-nucleotide sample barcode and was appended via template switching. TCRdb re-called the 5' RACE reads; every CDR3 protein appears as one record, without DNA. The sample holds approximately 400,000 distinct CDR3 sequences. Per germline, CDR1 MNHEY and CDR2 SVGEGT. This CDR3 has 14 amino acids. The sequencing input was blood. This clonotype was sampled from a human donor with ulcerative colitis or Crohn's disease, or a healthy co-twin of an affected twin (not recorded which). This sequence joins TRBV6-2 or TRBV6-3 and TRBJ2-7; TCRdb calls TRBD2, which cannot be checked without DNA. The CDR3 protein is CASSYFGLIYEQYF.